Listed below are T cell receptor beta chains from one sample, sequenced in a study of T cell responses to AZD1222 COVID-19 vaccine. This table comes from immunoSEQ multiplex PCR, and its TCRdb copy is limited to in-frame clones, with some not included. This table has about 120,000 clones, roughly 88% appearing once. The sample consisted of peripheral blood, taken on day 0 of AZD1222 vaccination. All receptors come from an adult in good health. Both conserved end residues are part of each CDR3. A D gene is named only where the DNA matches it firmly. A row's size may be missing; if present it is once, few, many or a size class.

TRBJ1-6	TRBD1	TRBV7-2	16	NA	TGTGCCAGCAGCTTAGTAGGGGGCATGGGGAATTCACCCCTCCACTTT	CASSLVGGMGNSPLHF
TRBJ2-1	TRBD2	TRBV6-5	13	NA	TGTGCCAGCAGGACTAGCGGCTTGAATGAGCAGTTCTTC	CASRTSGLNEQFF
TRBJ1-2	NA	TRBV27	15	NA	TGTGCCAGCAGTTTATGGGCGGCAGATACGGATGGCTACACCTTC	CASSLWAADTDGYTF
TRBJ1-6	NA	TRBV18	13	NA	TGTGCCAGCTCACCATTAGGACCGGGCTCCCTCCACTTT	CASSPLGPGSLHF
TRBJ2-5	NA	TRBV30	12	NA	TGTGCCTGGAGGGACACGGGAGAGACCCAGTACTTC	CAWRDTGETQYF
TRBJ2-1	NA	TRBV7-2	14	NA	TGTGCCAGCAGCTTAGCTTGGGGTAACAATGAGCAGTTCTTC	CASSLAWGNNEQFF
TRBJ1-3	TRBD1	TRBV6-5	13	once	TGTGGGGGGACAGTCGCCTCTGGAAACACCATATATTTT	CGGTVASGNTIYF
TRBJ1-2	NA	TRBV3-1/TRBV3-2	16	NA	TGTGCCAGCAGCCAAGGGTATGACGACAGTGCCTATGGCTACACCTTC	CASSQGYDDSAYGYTF
TRBJ2-3	TRBD1	TRBV10-2	13	NA	TGCGCCAGCAGGGGGACAGGCACAGATACGCAGTATTTT	CASRGTGTDTQYF
TRBJ2-7	NA	TRBV7-9	14	few	TGTGCCAGCAGCTTAGGAGGTAGCGGATACGAGCAGTACTTC	CASSLGGSGYEQYF